The following is a T cell receptor beta chain sequence with its context. The antigen is not known. This specimen includes other DNA sequences encoding the same CDR3. Naive CD8 cells were CD45RO-negative, positively selected for CCR7, excluding terminally differentiated effector memory CD45RA+ cells. Adults of Caucasian background living in Nashville, Tennessee made up all donors. The data originate from a study of shared clonotypes between healthy human individuals. Findings and limits, study-wide: Roughly 5% of naive CD4 clonotypes were common to a handful of donors. Clonotype sharing among the donors was expected to vary with sequencing depth. On the whole, naive subsets had larger estimated richness than memory subsets had.

The assay was immunoSEQ multiplex PCR, and TCRdb's table has in-frame clones only and misses some. The sample lists some 1,900,000 clones, about 95% occurring once. Trimming removed 3 bases from V and 3 bases from J, with 6 bases in between. The CDR3 contains 12 residues. In germline, CDR1 is MDHEN, CDR2 SYDVKM. The genes are TRBV28 and TRBJ2-7, with D possibly TRBD2 on 5 matching bases. The sequencing sample was made of naive CD8+ T cells sorted from blood. The source is a man between 18 and 35 years old in good health. The DNA for the CDR3 is TGTGCCAGCAGTTTTGGGAGCTACGAGCAGTACTTC. It translates to CASSFGSYEQYF. Full variable domain (outside the CDR3, taken from reference TRBV28 and TRBJ2-7): DVKVTQSSRYLVKRTGEKVFLECVQDMDHENMFWYRQDPGLGLRLIYFSYDVKMKEKGDIPEGYSVSREKKERFSLILESASTNQTSMYLCASSFGSYEQYFGPGTRLTVT.